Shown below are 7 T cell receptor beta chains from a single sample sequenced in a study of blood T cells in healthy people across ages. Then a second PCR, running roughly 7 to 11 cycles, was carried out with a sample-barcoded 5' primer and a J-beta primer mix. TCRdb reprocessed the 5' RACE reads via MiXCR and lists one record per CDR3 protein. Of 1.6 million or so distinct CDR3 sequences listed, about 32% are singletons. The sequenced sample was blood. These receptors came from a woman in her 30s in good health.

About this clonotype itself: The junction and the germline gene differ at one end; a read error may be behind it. The CDR3 region has the DNA TGCGCCGGCAGTTTGTTGGAGACAGTCTACGAGCAGTACTTC. As protein: CAGSLLETVYEQYF. V and J are TRBV5-1 and TRBJ2-7; D is possibly TRBD1 (5 bases). The CDR3 covers 14 residues. Germline lookup yields CDR1 SGHRS and CDR2 YFSETQ.

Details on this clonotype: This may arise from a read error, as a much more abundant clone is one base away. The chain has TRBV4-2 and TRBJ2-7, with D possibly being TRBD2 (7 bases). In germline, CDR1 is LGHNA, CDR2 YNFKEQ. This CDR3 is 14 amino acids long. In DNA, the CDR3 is TGTGCCAGCAGCCCCGGTGGGGGGGGCTACGAGCGGTACTTC. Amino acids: CASSPGGGGYERYF.

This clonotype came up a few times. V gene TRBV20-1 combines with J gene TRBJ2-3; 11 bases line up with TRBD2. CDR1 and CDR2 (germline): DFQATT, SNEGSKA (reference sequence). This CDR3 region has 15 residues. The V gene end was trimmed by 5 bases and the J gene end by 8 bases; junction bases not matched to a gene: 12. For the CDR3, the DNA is TGCAGTGCTCCCCCCACTAGCGGGGGTGCGGGTACGCAGTATTTT. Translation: CSAPPTSGGAGTQYF.

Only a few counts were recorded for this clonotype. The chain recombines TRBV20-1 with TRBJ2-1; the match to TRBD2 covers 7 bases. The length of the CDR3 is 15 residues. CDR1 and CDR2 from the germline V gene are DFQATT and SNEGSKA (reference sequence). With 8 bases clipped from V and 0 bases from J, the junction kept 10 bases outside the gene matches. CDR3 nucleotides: TGCAGTCAAGGTGGCGGGAGAGGCTCCTACAATGAGCAGTTCTTC. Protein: CSQGGGRGSYNEQFF.

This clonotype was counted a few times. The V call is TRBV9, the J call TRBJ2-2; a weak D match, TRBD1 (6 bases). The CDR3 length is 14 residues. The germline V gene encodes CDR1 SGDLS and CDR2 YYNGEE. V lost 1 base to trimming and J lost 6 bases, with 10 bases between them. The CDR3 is CASSVNRVAGELFF. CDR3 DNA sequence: TGTGCCAGCAGCGTAAACAGGGTAGCCGGGGAGCTGTTTTTT.

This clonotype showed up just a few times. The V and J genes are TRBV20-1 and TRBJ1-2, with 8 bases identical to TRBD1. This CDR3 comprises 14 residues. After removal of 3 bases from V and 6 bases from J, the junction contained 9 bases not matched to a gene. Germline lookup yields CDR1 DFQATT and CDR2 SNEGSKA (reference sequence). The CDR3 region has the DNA TGCAGTGCTAGGGGCAAACAGGGGGTGAATGGCTACACCTTC. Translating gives CSARGKQGVNGYTF.

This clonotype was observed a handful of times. CDR3 coding DNA: TGTGCCATCAGTGACGGGCAGGTCACAACTAATGAAAAACTGTTTTTT. Translation gives CAISDGQVTTNEKLFF. The chain is built from TRBV10-3 and TRBJ1-4; D is undetermined. V was cut by 3 bases and J by 0 bases, with 11 bases left in between. This CDR3 has 16 amino acids. CDR1 and CDR2 from the germline V gene are ENHRY and SYGVKD.